The 5 T cell receptor beta chains presented below share a single source sample, sequenced in a study of T cells after yellow fever vaccination. TCRdb re-analysed the 5' RACE reads in MiXCR, keeping a single row per CDR3 protein. The sample lists more than 200,000 distinct CDR3 sequences; roughly 4% were seen once. The sample consisted of PBMCs, taken 15 days after the yellow fever booster vaccination. The receptor set was obtained from a man between 18 and 35 years old who received the YFV17D yellow fever vaccine.

This clonotype has at least ten counts. The chain is built from TRBV20-1 and TRBJ1-5; no clear D gene. CDR3 length: 14 residues. Germline V gene lookup returns CDR1 DFQATT and CDR2 SNEGSKA (reference sequence). V was cut by 8 bases and J by 0 bases, with 14 bases left in between. The DNA of the CDR3 is TGCAGTACACTGGGAGTTCATAGCAATCAGCCCCAGCATTTT. This translates into CSTLGVHSNQPQHF.

This clonotype was seen many times. J is TRBJ2-2 and V is TRBV6-2 or TRBV6-3; possible D gene TRBD1, 5 bases. V was shortened by 5 bases and J by 9 bases, with 25 bases between the two germline ends. From germline, CDR1 is MNHEY and CDR2 SVGEGT. CDR3 size: 17 residues. CDR3 loop: CASSRDSAFRDGRELFF. CDR3 nucleotides: TGTGCCAGCAGTCGCGACAGCGCGTTCCGAGATGGTCGGGAGCTGTTTTTT.

The table lists this clonotype with many counts. The rearrangement links TRBV3-1 to TRBJ2-1; D ambiguous. Trimming cost V 1 base and J 7 bases, with 11 bases left between them. The CDR3 extends over 14 amino acids. Germline V CDR1 and CDR2: LGHDT, YNNKEL (reference sequence). For the CDR3, the DNA is TGTGCCAGCAGCCAAGCCATCTCCCCGAATGAGCAGTTCTTC. It translates to CASSQAISPNEQFF.

Ten or more counts support this clonotype. The chain employs TRBV6-6 and TRBJ1-6; possible D gene TRBD1, 6 bases. CDR1 and CDR2 from the germline V gene are MNHNY and SVGAGI (reference sequence). CDR3 length equals 18 residues. The germline V and J ends were trimmed by 8 bases and 7 bases, with 27 bases remaining between them. The CDR3, as DNA: TGTGCCAGCCACCTCGGCGGGACACCAAAAACCCGAAATTCACCCCTCCACTTT. Translating gives CASHLGGTPKTRNSPLHF.

This clonotype was detected many times. V and J are TRBV7-6 and TRBJ2-2; 8 bases align to TRBD2. Germline V gene sequence: CDR1 SGHVS, CDR2 FNYEAQ. After removal of 3 bases from V and 5 bases from J, the junction contained 5 bases not matched to a gene. This CDR3 spans 15 amino acids. CDR3 coding DNA: TGTGCCAGCAGCTTGGGTAGCGGGGCTACCGGGGAGCTGTTTTTT. It encodes CASSLGSGATGELFF.